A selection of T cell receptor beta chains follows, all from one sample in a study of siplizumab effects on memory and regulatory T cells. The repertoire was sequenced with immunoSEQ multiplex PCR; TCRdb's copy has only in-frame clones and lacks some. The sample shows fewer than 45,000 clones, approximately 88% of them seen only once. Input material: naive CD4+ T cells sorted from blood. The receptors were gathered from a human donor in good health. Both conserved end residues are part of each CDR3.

CDR3: CASSPLDSGETQYF
J: TRBJ2-5
V: TRBV18

CDR3: CASSAQTPGQRETQYF
J: TRBJ2-5
V: TRBV19

CDR3: CASSLAGLAGANEQFF
J: TRBJ2-1
V: TRBV5-1

CDR3: CASSGQGSMETQYF
J: TRBJ2-5
V: TRBV5-1

CDR3: CASSTTDGTEAFF
J: TRBJ1-1
V: TRBV21-1

CDR3: CASAVPGGELFF
J: TRBJ2-2
V: TRBV5-1

CDR3: CASSLQGLGTGELFF
J: TRBJ2-2
V: TRBV6-5

CDR3: CASRRGGDSPLHF
J: TRBJ1-6
V: TRBV5-1

CDR3: CASSPRTGGKSYEQYF
J: TRBJ2-7
V: TRBV4-2

CDR3: CASRRTGSTGDTQYF
J: TRBJ2-3
V: TRBV2

CDR3: CASSQGSGRVNEQFF
J: TRBJ2-1
V: TRBV4-1

CDR3: CASSSVYEQYF
J: TRBJ2-7
V: TRBV7-8

CDR3: CASSVEGRRSYNEQFF
J: TRBJ2-1
V: TRBV9

CDR3: CASSATGTNEKLFF
J: TRBJ1-4
V: TRBV25-1

CDR3: CASSELPAWEEQYF
J: TRBJ2-7
V: TRBV10-2

CDR3: CASSQGGGGWSREQYF
J: TRBJ2-7
V: TRBV4-1

CDR3: CASLWEGARGYTF
J: TRBJ1-2
V: TRBV6-1

CDR3: CASSSGGRGETQYF
J: TRBJ2-5
V: TRBV6-5

CDR3: CASSLQGAGNQPQHF
J: TRBJ1-5
V: TRBV5-4